This is a list of T cell receptor beta chains from one sample in a study of blood T cell repertoires in COVID-19. Clones were read by immunoSEQ multiplex PCR, and TCRdb kept only the in-frame ones, dropping some. The sample carries tens of thousands of clones, around 80% recorded once. The sequencing sample was made of peripheral blood. Receptor source: a woman aged 60 to 75 with acute or convalescent COVID-19. CDR3s include the opening cysteine and the closing phenylalanine or tryptophan. D genes are given only for firm matches. Part of the rows lack a size; the others show once, few, many or a class for expanded clones.

TRBJ1-6,NA,NA,TRBV7-2,CASSLGVEAPLHF,TGTGCCAGCAGCTTAGGGGTTGAGGCACCCCTCCACTTT
TRBJ1-2,NA,TRBD1,TRBV10-3,CAIRGQDNYGYTF,TGTGCCATCAGGGGACAGGATAACTATGGCTACACCTTC
TRBJ2-5,NA,NA,TRBV5-1,CASSLDGTGQETQYF,TGCGCCAGCAGCTTGGATGGAACAGGGCAAGAGACCCAGTACTTC
TRBJ2-2,NA,TRBD2,TRBV4-2,CASSQDSGGANTGELFF,TGTGCCAGCAGCCAAGATTCGGGGGGTGCCAACACCGGGGAGCTGTTTTTT
TRBJ2-3,NA,NA,TRBV11-2,CASSLARSGASTDTQYF,TGTGCCAGCAGCTTAGCTAGGAGCGGAGCTAGCACAGATACGCAGTATTTT
TRBJ2-1,NA,NA,TRBV5-1,CASSFAYNEQFF,TGCGCCAGCAGCTTTGCGTACAATGAGCAGTTCTTC
TRBJ1-2,few,TRBD1,TRBV5-1,CASSTSGTGDGYTF,TGCGCCAGCAGTACCTCCGGGACAGGGGACGGCTACACCTTC
TRBJ1-3,NA,NA,TRBV9,CASTSRAGAGNTIYF,TGTGCCAGCACCTCTCGGGCAGGGGCTGGAAACACCATATATTTT
TRBJ2-7,NA,NA,TRBV29-1,CSVLNAGQTYEQYF,TGCAGCGTTTTAAATGCGGGCCAAACCTACGAGCAGTACTTC
TRBJ2-1,NA,TRBD2,TRBV12-5,CASGLVLAGHFSNSHEQFF,TGTGCTAGTGGTTTGGTACTAGCGGGGCACTTTTCTAATAGCCATGAGCAGTTCTTC
TRBJ1-1,few,TRBD1,TRBV5-4,CASSPGTGGVRGTEAFF,TGTGCCAGCAGCCCCGGGACAGGGGGCGTAAGAGGTACTGAAGCTTTCTTT
TRBJ2-1,NA,NA,TRBV4-3,CASSQETGRYSYNEQFF,TGCGCCAGCAGCCAAGAGACCGGGAGATACTCCTACAATGAGCAGTTCTTC
TRBJ2-5,NA,NA,TRBV6-5,CASSYGAGTYQETQYF,TGTGCCAGCAGTTACGGGGCGGGAACGTACCAAGAGACCCAGTACTTC
TRBJ2-3,NA,TRBD2,TRBV5-4,CASSPLAGGRGGTTDTQYF,TGTGCCAGCAGCCCCTTAGCGGGAGGAAGGGGGGGTACAACAGATACGCAGTATTTT
TRBJ2-2,NA,NA,TRBV6-5,CASSQTRVTGELFF,TGTGCCAGCAGTCAAACCAGGGTAACCGGGGAGCTGTTTTTT
TRBJ2-2,NA,TRBD2,TRBV9,CASSVAGGPGGELFF,TGTGCCAGCAGCGTAGCGGGAGGGCCTGGCGGGGAGCTGTTTTTT
TRBJ1-3,NA,NA,TRBV19,CASSIDSGANSGNTIYF,TGTGCCAGTAGTATAGATTCCGGTGCCAACTCTGGAAACACCATATATTTT
TRBJ2-3,NA,NA,TRBV27,CASSFGGIDTDTQYF,TGTGCCAGCAGTTTTGGGGGGATCGACACAGATACGCAGTATTTT
TRBJ2-3,NA,TRBD1,TRBV10-3,CAISSGTGGGKDTQYF,TGTGCCATCAGTTCCGGGACAGGTGGGGGGAAGGATACGCAGTATTTT
TRBJ1-4,NA,NA,TRBV10-2,CASQRSNEKLFF,TGCGCCAGCCAACGTAGTAATGAAAAACTGTTTTTT
TRBJ1-3,NA,TRBD1,TRBV11-3,CASSPRPTGVESGNTIYF,TGTGCCAGCAGCCCGAGGCCGACAGGGGTAGAGTCCGGAAACACCATATATTTT
TRBJ1-2,NA,NA,TRBV7-8,CASSLDSYGYTF,TGTGCCAGCAGCCTTGACAGCTATGGCTACACCTTC
TRBJ1-3,NA,NA,TRBV7-2,CASSRYRDSGNTIYF,TGTGCCAGCAGCCGCTACCGGGACTCTGGAAACACCATATATTTT
TRBJ2-2,NA,NA,TRBV5-6,CASSLRTVLPGELFF,TGTGCCAGCAGCTTGCGGACAGTCCTACCCGGGGAGCTGTTTTTT
TRBJ1-4,NA,TRBD1,TRBV4-2,CASSPGQGLGTNEKLFF,TGTGCCAGCAGCCCCGGACAGGGCCTTGGTACTAATGAAAAACTGTTTTTT
TRBJ2-6,NA,NA,TRBV5-1,CASSRDSAGANVLTF,TGCGCCAGCAGCAGAGACAGTGCTGGGGCCAACGTCCTGACTTTC
TRBJ1-3,NA,NA,TRBV6-2/TRBV6-3,CASSRNTAEGNTIYF,TGTGCCAGCAGCCGCAATACGGCGGAAGGAAACACCATATATTTT
TRBJ2-7,once,TRBD1,TRBV11-3,CASRAPAGGSYEQYF,TGTGCCAGCAGGGCCCCAGCAGGGGGTTCCTACGAGCAGTACTTC
TRBJ1-2,NA,TRBD1,TRBV28,CASSLPGQGHYGYTF,TGTGCCAGCAGTTTGCCCGGACAGGGGCACTATGGCTACACCTTC
TRBJ2-1,NA,NA,TRBV24-1,CATTRLRNPPSSYNEQFF,TGTGCCACCACCCGATTAAGGAACCCTCCTAGCTCCTACAATGAGCAGTTCTTC
TRBJ2-3,NA,NA,TRBV11-2,CASSFMPGALTDTQYF,TGTGCCAGCAGCTTTATGCCGGGAGCGCTCACAGATACGCAGTATTTT
TRBJ1-1,NA,TRBD1,TRBV7-9,CASHSGQGAIAEAFF,TGTGCCAGCCACTCGGGACAGGGAGCGATCGCTGAAGCTTTCTTT